A selection of T cell receptor beta chains follows, all from one sample in a study of blood T cell repertoires in COVID-19. Sequencing was performed with immunoSEQ multiplex PCR; in TCRdb, only in-frame clones are kept and a portion is missing. In the table there are about 240,000 clones, about 86% of which are singletons. Sample: peripheral blood. The origin of the receptors is a man between 60 and 75 years old with acute or convalescent COVID-19. The CDR3 runs from the conserved cysteine through the conserved F or W. A D gene is named only where the DNA matches it firmly. Rows may omit the clone size; those that give it use once, few, many or a size class.

CDR3 length | J gene | V gene | D gene | clone size | CDR3 protein | CDR3 DNA
14 | TRBJ1-2 | TRBV5-1 | NA | once | CASSLDRSNYGYTF | TGCGCCAGCAGCTTGGACAGGAGTAACTATGGCTACACCTTC
11 | TRBJ2-7 | TRBV11-2 | NA | NA | CASSPLLEQYF | TGTGCCAGCAGCCCCCTTCTAGAGCAGTACTTC
16 | TRBJ1-5 | TRBV18 | NA | NA | CASSPDRFNSNQPQHF | TGTGCCAGCTCACCTGACAGATTCAATAGCAATCAGCCCCAGCATTTT
14 | TRBJ2-3 | TRBV28 | TRBD2 | NA | CASNAGGPTDTQYF | TGTGCCAGCAATGCGGGAGGCCCCACAGATACGCAGTATTTT
13 | TRBJ1-1 | TRBV5-1 | NA | few | CASREGVNTEAFF | TGCGCCAGCAGGGAAGGGGTGAACACTGAAGCTTTCTTT
15 | TRBJ2-2 | TRBV27 | TRBD2 | NA | CASSLELAVTGELFF | TGTGCCAGCAGTTTAGAACTAGCGGTAACCGGGGAGCTGTTTTTT
15 | TRBJ1-5 | TRBV7-2 | NA | NA | CASSPKAGSDQPQHF | TGTGCCAGCAGCCCCAAGGCGGGGTCCGATCAGCCCCAGCATTTT
16 | TRBJ2-1 | TRBV28 | TRBD2 | NA | CASSLILAGGNNEQFF | TGTGCCAGCAGTCTCATCCTAGCGGGAGGGAACAATGAGCAGTTCTTC
15 | TRBJ2-7 | TRBV9 | TRBD2 | NA | CASSPRTSGVYEQYF | TGTGCCAGCAGCCCTCGGACTAGCGGAGTTTACGAGCAGTACTTC
14 | TRBJ2-3 | TRBV29-1 | TRBD1 | NA | CSVPDRGQGDTQYF | TGCAGCGTTCCTGACAGGGGCCAGGGAGATACGCAGTATTTT
14 | TRBJ2-5 | TRBV7-2 | NA | NA | CASSPASGQETQYF | TGTGCCAGCAGCCCTGCGTCTGGCCAAGAGACCCAGTACTTC
14 | TRBJ2-5 | TRBV18 | NA | once | CASSPRQAQETQYF | TGTGCCAGCTCACCAAGACAGGCTCAAGAGACCCAGTACTTC
17 | TRBJ2-5 | TRBV5-4 | NA | NA | CASSPATQGGLGETQYF | TGTGCCAGCAGTCCTGCGACGCAGGGCGGTCTTGGGGAGACCCAGTACTTC
16 | TRBJ2-5 | TRBV11-3 | TRBD2 | NA | CASSLDSRTSGETQYF | TGTGCCAGCAGCTTAGATTCCCGGACTAGCGGGGAGACCCAGTACTTC
16 | TRBJ2-3 | TRBV11-3 | TRBD2 | NA | CASSPRASGIPDTQYF | TGTGCCAGCAGCCCTAGGGCCAGCGGGATTCCAGATACGCAGTATTTT
14 | TRBJ1-2 | TRBV27 | TRBD1 | NA | CASSHPGQGVGYTF | TGTGCCAGCAGTCATCCGGGACAGGGGGTTGGCTACACCTTC
14 | TRBJ1-5 | TRBV28 | NA | NA | CASSLGQYNQPQHF | TGTGCCAGCAGTCTCGGACAGTACAATCAGCCCCAGCATTTT
15 | TRBJ2-2 | TRBV6-5 | TRBD1 | NA | CASSLTGGRTGELFF | TGTGCCAGCAGTCTGACAGGGGGAAGAACCGGGGAGCTGTTTTTT
14 | TRBJ2-1 | TRBV3-1/TRBV3-2 | NA | NA | CASSQGRTNNEQFF | TGTGCCAGCAGCCAGGGGAGAACCAATAATGAGCAGTTCTTC
15 | TRBJ1-3 | TRBV30 | NA | NA | CAWSTTGFSGNTIYF | TGTGCCTGGAGTACAACAGGGTTCTCTGGAAACACCATATATTTT
15 | TRBJ2-1 | TRBV11-3 | TRBD2 | NA | CASSWTSGAYNEQFF | TGTGCCAGCAGCTGGACTAGCGGGGCATACAATGAGCAGTTCTTC
14 | TRBJ1-6 | TRBV6-6 | NA | NA | CASSYTVPDSPLHF | TGTGCCAGCAGTTACACGGTCCCGGATTCACCCCTCCACTTT
15 | TRBJ2-7 | TRBV7-2 | TRBD1 | NA | CASSLDRTGPYEQYF | TGTGCCAGCAGCTTAGATCGGACAGGGCCCTACGAGCAGTACTTC
15 | TRBJ2-7 | TRBV27 | NA | NA | CASSLSVRGHHEQYF | TGTGCCAGCAGTTTATCGGTCAGGGGTCACCACGAGCAGTACTTC
14 | TRBJ2-1 | TRBV11-3 | NA | NA | CASSFSASYNEQFF | TGTGCCAGCAGCTTCAGCGCCTCCTACAATGAGCAGTTCTTC
15 | TRBJ2-7 | TRBV5-4 | NA | NA | CASSPETRPTREQYF | TGTGCCAGCAGCCCTGAGACGCGGCCTACGCGAGAGCAGTACTTC
17 | TRBJ2-7 | TRBV28 | TRBD1 | few | CASSLVPDWTGGYEQYF | TGTGCCAGCAGTTTGGTTCCCGACTGGACAGGGGGCTACGAGCAGTACTTC
14 | TRBJ2-2 | TRBV7-9 | NA | once | CASDGEANTGELFF | TGTGCCAGTGATGGAGAGGCGAACACCGGGGAGCTGTTTTTT
15 | TRBJ2-5 | TRBV6-5 | NA | NA | CASSSRGRREETQYF | TGTGCCAGCAGTTCACGGGGGAGGAGGGAAGAGACCCAGTACTTC
15 | TRBJ2-7 | TRBV27 | TRBD1 | few | CASSGATGGFNEQYF | TGTGCCAGCAGTGGGGCCACAGGGGGTTTCAACGAGCAGTACTTC
16 | TRBJ2-2 | TRBV7-3 | TRBD2 | NA | CASSLTSGPNTGELFF | TGTGCCAGCAGCTTAACTAGCGGGCCAAACACCGGGGAGCTGTTTTTT
15 | TRBJ1-5 | TRBV7-8 | NA | few | CASSLVSTGDQPQHF | TGTGCCAGCAGCTTAGTTTCCACAGGAGATCAGCCCCAGCATTTT
11 | TRBJ1-2 | TRBV10-3 | NA | NA | CATQEGYGYTF | TGTGCCACACAGGAAGGCTATGGCTACACCTTC
16 | TRBJ2-1 | TRBV15 | NA | NA | CATSRGVGDSYNEQFF | TGTGCCACCAGCAGAGGAGTCGGAGACTCCTACAATGAGCAGTTCTTC
14 | TRBJ1-2 | TRBV5-1 | TRBD1 | NA | CASSFGTGEHGYTF | TGCGCCAGCAGCTTCGGAACAGGGGAGCATGGCTACACCTTC
14 | TRBJ1-1 | TRBV7-2 | TRBD1 | NA | CASSTRQGATEAFF | TGTGCCAGCAGCACCAGACAGGGGGCCACTGAAGCTTTCTTT
16 | TRBJ1-6 | TRBV4-2 | NA | NA | CASSRTGAASYSPLHF | TGTGCCAGCAGCCGAACAGGCGCAGCGAGCTACTCACCCCTCCACTTT
13 | TRBJ2-7 | TRBV30 | TRBD2 | few | CARDAREGYEQYF | TGTGCCAGAGATGCGCGGGAGGGCTACGAGCAGTACTTC
14 | TRBJ2-5 | TRBV28 | TRBD1 | NA | CASSYGTGRMNQYF | TGTGCCAGCAGCTACGGGACAGGCCGGATGAACCAGTACTTC
16 | TRBJ1-5 | TRBV9 | TRBD1 | many | CASSAPTGTGNQPQHF | TGTGCCAGCAGCGCCCCCACCGGGACAGGGAACCAGCCCCAGCATTTT
14 | TRBJ1-2 | TRBV19 | TRBD1 | NA | CATDQQGSLNGYTF | TGTGCCACGGACCAACAGGGGTCTTTGAATGGCTACACCTTC
14 | TRBJ2-7 | TRBV4-2 | NA | NA | CASSQDSQSYEQYF | TGTGCCAGCAGCCAAGATTCCCAGTCCTACGAGCAGTACTTC
16 | TRBJ2-3 | TRBV21-1 | NA | NA | CASSDSKREGTDTQYF | TGTGCCAGCAGCGATTCCAAGCGGGAGGGAACAGATACGCAGTATTTT
18 | TRBJ2-2 | TRBV5-5 | TRBD1 | NA | CASSLGRGQGFYTGELFF | TGTGCCAGCAGCTTAGGAAGAGGACAGGGGTTTTACACCGGGGAGCTGTTTTTT
18 | TRBJ2-3 | TRBV11-2 | NA | few | CASSLEVPAGGLRDTQYF | TGTGCCAGCAGCTTAGAAGTCCCAGCGGGTGGCCTGCGGGATACGCAGTATTTT
14 | TRBJ1-2 | TRBV11-2 | TRBD1 | NA | CASSSDRGSYGYTF | TGTGCCAGCAGCTCAGACAGGGGAAGCTATGGCTACACCTTC
23 | TRBJ1-3 | TRBV6-1 | TRBD1 | NA | CASSEAGTGHPKGVGRSGNTIYF | TGTGCCAGCAGTGAAGCTGGGACAGGACACCCCAAGGGAGTCGGCCGCTCTGGAAACACCATATATTTT
13 | TRBJ1-6 | TRBV30 | NA | NA | CAWTSSRDSPLHF | TGTGCCTGGACTAGCAGCCGGGATTCACCCCTCCACTTT
16 | TRBJ2-5 | TRBV3-1/TRBV3-2 | TRBD1 | NA | CASSLGQEYYQETQYF | TGTGCCAGCAGCCTAGGACAGGAGTACTACCAAGAGACCCAGTACTTC
15 | TRBJ2-5 | TRBV6-6 | TRBD1 | NA | CASSYPDRVLETQYF | TGTGCCAGCAGTTACCCGGACAGGGTCTTAGAGACCCAGTACTTC
16 | TRBJ2-3 | TRBV7-3 | TRBD2 | NA | CASSLRSGRGADTQYF | TGTGCCAGCAGCCTGAGGAGCGGGAGGGGGGCGGATACGCAGTATTTT
13 | TRBJ2-1 | TRBV9 | NA | NA | CASSNTSLYEQFF | TGTGCCAGCAGCAACACTAGCCTCTATGAGCAGTTCTTC
12 | TRBJ1-4 | TRBV25-1 | NA | NA | CASRQGNEKLFF | TGTGCCAGCAGACAGGGCAATGAAAAACTGTTTTTT
14 | TRBJ2-3 | TRBV25-1 | TRBD1 | NA | CASSKRTGSDTQYF | TGTGCCAGCAGTAAGCGGACAGGGTCAGATACGCAGTATTTT